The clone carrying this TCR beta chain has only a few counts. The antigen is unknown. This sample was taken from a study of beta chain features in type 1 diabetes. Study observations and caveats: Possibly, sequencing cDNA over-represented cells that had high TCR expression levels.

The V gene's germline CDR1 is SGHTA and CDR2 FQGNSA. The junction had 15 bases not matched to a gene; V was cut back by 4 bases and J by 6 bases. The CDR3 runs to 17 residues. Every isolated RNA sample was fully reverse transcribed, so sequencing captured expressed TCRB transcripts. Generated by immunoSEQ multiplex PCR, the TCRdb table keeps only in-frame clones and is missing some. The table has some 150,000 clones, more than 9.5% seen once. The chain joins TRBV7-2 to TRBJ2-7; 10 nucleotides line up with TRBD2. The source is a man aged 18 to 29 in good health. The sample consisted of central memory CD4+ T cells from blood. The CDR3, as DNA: TGTGCCAGCAGCTCAAAGCTAGCGGGAGCCGGGCAGGCCGAGCAGTACTTC. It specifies CASSSKLAGAGQAEQYF.